The rows below give T cell receptor beta chains drawn from one sample of a study of response to subunit inactivated influenza vaccine. TCRdb reprocessed the RT-PCR reads via MiXCR and lists one record per CDR3 protein. The sample records hundreds of thousands of distinct CDR3 sequences, about a fifth being singletons. Material: PBMCs from blood, obtained approximately 5 days after vaccination. The receptors here all came from a man aged 45 to 65 who received an inactivated influenza vaccine. CDR3s leave out the opening cysteine and the closing phenylalanine or tryptophan. The order of the fields is V gene, D gene, CDR3 length, J gene, CDR3 protein. The D gene is left open where the match is weak.

TRBV28,NA,13,TRBJ2-5,ASSPYDNLKETQY
TRBV20-1,TRBD2,11,TRBJ2-7,SARGLAEYEQY
TRBV6-1,TRBD1,12,TRBJ2-7,ASSAFKGAQEQY
TRBV11-2,NA,14,TRBJ2-3,ASSLEGASFTDTQY
TRBV10-3,TRBD1,11,TRBJ2-3,AISVGGADTQY
TRBV29-1,TRBD1,13,TRBJ2-5,SVEGTGGIQETQY
TRBV12-3/TRBV12-4,NA,13,TRBJ2-3,ASSFTQRSTDTQY
TRBV6-1,NA,13,TRBJ2-2,ASKLNSGTPGELF
TRBV7-9,NA,14,TRBJ2-2,ASTQSRGENTGELF
TRBV14,TRBD2,11,TRBJ2-1,ASNKAGVNEQF
TRBV28,NA,14,TRBJ2-5,ASSLSIFSGQETQY
TRBV5-5,NA,14,TRBJ2-2,ASSLVSGQVTGELF
TRBV28,TRBD2,14,TRBJ2-5,ASPPPGSGRGTAQY
TRBV29-1,NA,8,TRBJ2-5,SAFLETQY
TRBV6-5,TRBD2,16,TRBJ2-3,ASSYSWTSGGRTDTQY
TRBV29-1,TRBD2,13,TRBJ2-5,SVEFRGRARETQY
TRBV7-2,NA,16,TRBJ2-7,ASSLAKGPSVTRYEQY
TRBV4-3,TRBD2,14,TRBJ2-7,ASSQEGSGVAYEQY
TRBV20-1,NA,12,TRBJ1-2,SAGGGMSNYGYT
TRBV4-2,TRBD1,14,TRBJ2-1,ASSPYGQGSRNEQF
TRBV30,NA,12,TRBJ2-6,AWSPGSGANVLT
TRBV29-1,NA,9,TRBJ2-7,SVAQGYEQY
TRBV5-1,TRBD1,15,TRBJ2-7,ASSSYKRQGVSYEQY
TRBV30,NA,11,TRBJ1-1,AWSVGPRIEAF
TRBV5-1,TRBD1,10,TRBJ1-2,ASRGQEDGYT
TRBV10-3,NA,12,TRBJ1-1,AIKLTGPNTEAF
TRBV4-2,NA,13,TRBJ2-3,ASSQDSYGTDTQY
TRBV11-2,NA,15,TRBJ2-3,ASSLGDGTFGTDTQY
TRBV9,TRBD1,13,TRBJ2-7,ASSVDGTGVSEQY
TRBV20-1,TRBD2,11,TRBJ2-7,SARRTSSHEQY
TRBV6-5,TRBD1,13,TRBJ2-7,ASSYTGGPLYEQY
TRBV6-5,NA,10,TRBJ2-2,ASRGGTGELF
TRBV7-2,NA,12,TRBJ1-5,ASSLGTDNQPQH
TRBV28,TRBD2,12,TRBJ2-7,ASSTSGGASEQY
TRBV6-2/TRBV6-3,TRBD2,13,TRBJ2-7,ASSPLSGGKYEQY
TRBV6-5,NA,10,TRBJ2-1,ASSYSAGLQF